The rows below give T cell receptor beta chains drawn from one sample of a study of blood T cell repertoires in COVID-19. Measured with immunoSEQ multiplex PCR; TCRdb has only the in-frame clones, and not every one. The data show over 100,000 clones, more than 65% seen once. Sequences were obtained from peripheral blood. Receptors originate from a woman of 80 years or more with active or convalescent COVID-19. Each CDR3 is given with its conserved first and last residue. The D gene is left open where the match is weak. Clone size is shown for a subset of rows, as once, few, many or a class of expanded clone.

j_gene,d_gene,v_gene,abundance,CDR3aa
TRBJ1-1,-,TRBV6-5,-,CASRSGRMNTEAFF
TRBJ1-5,-,TRBV5-6,-,CASSLDGGYSNQPQHF
TRBJ1-2,-,TRBV10-3,-,CAIRESSNYGYTF
TRBJ1-2,-,TRBV27,-,CASSFGVGRGYTF
TRBJ1-1,TRBD1,TRBV2,-,CASSPRQGGEAFF
TRBJ1-6,-,TRBV2,-,CASRSDRTYNSPLHF
TRBJ2-7,TRBD2,TRBV10-3,-,CAISEGGGEFEQYF
TRBJ1-1,-,TRBV5-1,-,CASSFDGGNTEAFF
TRBJ1-5,-,TRBV27,-,CASSFRQGRSNQPQHF
TRBJ2-7,-,TRBV7-3,-,CASSLGQGTYEQYF
TRBJ2-7,-,TRBV10-3,-,CAISDSVGSLGQYF
TRBJ2-2,TRBD1,TRBV18,-,CASSPSPQGASGELFF
TRBJ2-1,TRBD2,TRBV7-3,-,CASSRTSGRANEQFF
TRBJ2-1,TRBD2,TRBV9,-,CASSVAASGRPSYNEQFF
TRBJ2-1,TRBD1,TRBV5-1,once,CASSLQTGGNEQFF
TRBJ2-1,TRBD1,TRBV10-3,-,CAISESGTGYNEQFF
TRBJ1-4,-,TRBV7-9,few,CASSSRQVLNEKLFF
TRBJ1-2,TRBD1,TRBV20-1,-,CSASPFRDRVWYGYTF
TRBJ2-2,-,TRBV5-1,-,CASSLGRVTNTGELFF
TRBJ2-1,-,TRBV15,-,CATSIPGISYNEQFF
TRBJ2-1,-,TRBV4-1,-,CASSRAGTDYNEQFF
TRBJ2-7,-,TRBV10-1,-,CASSESIWGPRNEQYF
TRBJ2-7,-,TRBV5-1,-,CASSLDFYEQYF
TRBJ2-3,TRBD2,TRBV5-1,-,CASSLVSSGITDTQYF
TRBJ2-1,TRBD2,TRBV13,-,CASVRGLILNEQFF
TRBJ1-6,-,TRBV10-3,-,CAISQGGNSPLHF
TRBJ2-7,TRBD1,TRBV18,once,CASSPPLGTGSEQYF
TRBJ2-7,TRBD2,TRBV7-9,-,CASSPRTSGYYEQYF
TRBJ2-7,TRBD2,TRBV6-1,-,CASSEASGQGGYYEQYF
TRBJ2-7,TRBD1,TRBV5-1,-,CASSEDGQGVHEQYF
TRBJ1-4,-,TRBV30,-,CAWSVAAGANEKLFF
TRBJ2-1,-,TRBV4-2,-,CASSAQPGVSSYNEQFF
TRBJ2-1,-,TRBV6-5,-,CASSYSASSNEQFF
TRBJ1-5,-,TRBV5-1,-,CASSLGTLQGQPQHF
TRBJ2-3,TRBD2,TRBV7-3,-,CASSPQGASGRSIRYF
TRBJ1-3,-,TRBV27,few,CASSFAGSGNTIYF
TRBJ2-7,TRBD1,TRBV15,-,CATSRQGYEQYF
TRBJ1-6,-,TRBV6-1,-,CASSESRVGSPLHF
TRBJ2-3,-,TRBV24-1,few,CATSDTNSGTDTQYF
TRBJ1-1,-,TRBV20-1,-,CSSDMNTEAFF
TRBJ2-7,-,TRBV6-5,-,CASSQNRGYEQYF
TRBJ1-4,TRBD1,TRBV2,-,CASSEGTGVEKLFF